The 29 T cell receptor beta chains listed next were all sequenced from one sample in a study of shared clonotypes between healthy human individuals. Here immunoSEQ multiplex PCR was the method, and the copy in TCRdb shows in-frame clones only, minus some. This sample has a few hundred thousand clones, with 70% to 75% found just once. Sequencing was done on a sample of memory CD4+ T cells sorted from blood. Subset given: CD45RA-negative fraction. These receptors all stem from a man aged 30 to 45 in good health.

The chain is built from TRBV19 and TRBJ2-3; D ambiguous. Per the germline V gene, CDR1 is LNHDA and CDR2 is SQIVND (reference sequence). The CDR3 extends over 16 amino acids. V was clipped by 5 bases and J by 2 bases, with 17 bases between them. The CDR3 DNA sequence: TGTGCCAGTAGTCCTCTGGTAGGGCGGTCCACAGATACGCAGTATTTT. Protein: CASSPLVGRSTDTQYF.

V and J are TRBV5-1 and TRBJ2-2; no reliable D call. V was trimmed by 1 base and J by 0 bases, leaving 7 bases between them. The CDR3 has 15 residues. The germline CDR1 and CDR2 sequences are SGHRS and YFSETQ. CDR3 residues: CASSLSASNTGELFF. CDR3 DNA: TGCGCCAGCAGCTTGTCAGCGTCGAACACCGGGGAGCTGTTTTTT.

The chain links TRBV6-1 to TRBJ1-1; 8 nucleotides match TRBD1. The CDR3 length is 15 residues. Looked up from germline, CDR1 is MNHNS and CDR2 is SASEGT. J lost 5 bases, V lost 3 bases, and 8 bases had no gene match. For the CDR3, the DNA is TGTGCCAGCAGTGATATTGACAGGGGCGGAACTGAAGCTTTCTTT. Translated: CASSDIDRGGTEAFF.

This chain links TRBV9 with TRBJ2-2; D is perhaps TRBD2 (6 bases). The CDR3 loop spans 17 amino acids. Germline V gene data show CDR1 as SGDLS and CDR2 as YYNGEE. With 0 bases removed from V and 0 bases from J, the gap between germline ends came to 12 bases. This chain's CDR3 is CASSVVGSGANTGELFF. CDR3 in DNA: TGTGCCAGCAGCGTAGTTGGTAGCGGCGCGAACACCGGGGAGCTGTTTTTT.

The rearrangement joins TRBV2 to TRBJ1-1, with D possibly TRBD1 on 5 matching bases. With 4 bases removed from V and 6 bases from J, the gap between germline ends came to 12 bases. The germline CDR1 and CDR2 sequences are SNHLY and FYNNEI. The CDR3 has 13 residues. Written as DNA, the CDR3 is TGTGCCAGCAGTGTCAGGGATAGAGCTGAAGCTTTCTTT. Residues: CASSVRDRAEAFF.

The chain joins TRBV10-2 to TRBJ2-2; 8 bases are shared with TRBD1. The CDR3 sequence is 16 residues long. V lost 1 base, J lost 6 bases, and 7 bases stayed unmatched. Germline V CDR1 and CDR2: WSHSY, SAAADI. The CDR3 reads CASSEFVGTGAGELFF. The CDR3 DNA reads as TGCGCCAGCAGTGAGTTCGTTGGGACAGGAGCCGGGGAGCTGTTTTTT.

This clone was detected a few times. The genes are TRBV2 and TRBJ2-1; the D call may be TRBD1 or TRBD2 (6 bases each). This CDR3 contains 15 residues. Per the germline V gene, CDR1 is SNHLY and CDR2 is FYNNEI. V shed 1 base and J shed 5 bases, with 12 bases lying between them. CDR3 sequence: CASSEEWRDNNEQFF. DNA of the CDR3: TGTGCCAGCAGTGAAGAATGGCGGGACAACAATGAGCAGTTCTTC.

The chain uses TRBV13 and TRBJ2-7; TRBD1 aligns across 8 bases. CDR3 length: 14 amino acids. The germline V gene has CDR1 PRHDT and CDR2 FYEKMQ (reference sequence). V was pared by 4 bases and J by 6 bases, with 8 bases of the junction left unmatched. CDR3 bases: TGTGCCAGCAGCTATGGACAGGGCTGGCGCGAGCAGTACTTC. It yields the protein CASSYGQGWREQYF.

The chain uses TRBV19 and TRBJ2-2; 7 bases fit TRBD1. The J segment lost 0 bases and the V segment lost 6 bases, leaving 7 bases of the junction unmatched. There are 16 residues in the CDR3. CDR1 and CDR2 (germline): LNHDA, SQIVND (reference sequence). This CDR3 is CASRGHGTANTGELFF. In nucleotides, the CDR3 is TGTGCCAGTAGAGGCCATGGGACAGCGAACACCGGGGAGCTGTTTTTT.

The rearrangement uses TRBV5-4 and TRBJ1-6; 9 positions agree with TRBD1. Germline CDR1 and CDR2: SGHNT and YYREEE (reference sequence). The CDR3 runs 15 residues. V dropped 4 bases and J dropped 6; count of bases not matched to a gene: 5. The CDR3 here is CASSQADRGNSPLHF. The DNA for the CDR3 is TGTGCCAGCAGCCAAGCGGACAGGGGTAATTCACCCCTCCACTTT. The whole variable domain, filled in from reference TRBV5-4 and TRBJ1-6, reads ETGVTQSPTHLIKTRGQQVTLRCSSQSGHNTVSWYQQALGQGPQFIFQYYREEENGRGNFPPRFSGLQFPNYSSELNVNALELDDSALYLCASSQADRGNSPLHFGNGTRLTVT.

In its sample, this clone was seen once. J is TRBJ2-1 and V is TRBV29-1; 8 bases are shared with TRBD1. The V gene's germline CDR1 is SQVTM and CDR2 ANQGSEA. The CDR3 spans 15 residues. V lost 5 bases to trimming and J lost 0 bases; unmatched junction nucleotides: 6. In DNA form, the CDR3 reads TGCAGCGTTCAGGGGGCTTCGGGCTCCTACAATGAGCAGTTCTTC. Translated: CSVQGASGSYNEQFF.

This chain links TRBV25-1 with TRBJ2-5; D may be TRBD2 (5 bases). The V end was cut by 3 bases, the J end by 5 bases, with 16 bases between. CDR1 is MGHDK, CDR2 SYGVNS, per germline. The CDR3 totals 15 residues. CDR3 DNA: TGTGCCAGCAGTGACCAAACGGGGAAGAGGGAGACCCAGTACTTC. Translated, it gives CASSDQTGKRETQYF.

This rearrangement joins TRBV6-5 to TRBJ1-1; D gene unclear. Germline lookup yields CDR1 MNHEY and CDR2 SVGAGI. The CDR3 is 13 amino acids. V shed 4 bases and J shed 6 bases, with 12 bases lying between them. The CDR3 sequence: CASSLKIRSEAFF. The CDR3 DNA sequence: TGTGCCAGCAGTTTAAAGATCAGGTCTGAAGCTTTCTTT.

There are a few counts of this clone. This sequence joins TRBV23-1 and TRBJ2-6; TRBD1 or TRBD2 may be the D gene (5 bases each). TRBV23-1 is labeled an ORF, and its function is uncertain. Trimming took off 7 bases at V and 0 bases at J, with 16 bases between the two ends. CDR3 size: 17 residues. The CDR3 loop reads CASTSRDDLSGANVLTF. The CDR3 DNA reads TGCGCCAGCACCTCACGGGACGACCTCTCTGGGGCCAACGTCCTGACTTTC.

The V call is TRBV5-1, the J call TRBJ2-5, with no clear D. CDR1 SGHRS and CDR2 YFSETQ come from the germline V gene. Trimming took 0 bases from V and 2 from J, leaving 11 bases between them. This CDR3 is built from 15 residues. CDR3 amino acids: CASSLGTRDQETQYF. DNA of the CDR3: TGCGCCAGCAGCTTGGGTACTCGCGATCAAGAGACCCAGTACTTC.

This clone came up once. The chain has TRBV9 and TRBJ2-1, with 11 bases lining up with TRBD2. V gave up 4 bases and J gave up 1 base; unmatched junction bases: 7. The germline gives CDR1 SGDLS, CDR2 YYNGEE. The CDR3 spans 17 residues. The CDR3 bases are TGTGCCAGCAGCCACCGACTAGCGGGATTGTCCTACAATGAGCAGTTCTTC. It is translated as CASSHRLAGLSYNEQFF. Together with reference TRBV9 and TRBJ2-1, the CDR3 gives the full variable domain: DSGVTQTPKHLITATGQRVTLRCSPRSGDLSVYWYQQSLDQGLQFLIQYYNGEERAKGNILERFSAQQFPDLHSELNLSSLELGDSALYFCASSHRLAGLSYNEQFFGPGTRLTVL.

This clone was counted at least ten times. This rearrangement joins TRBV9 to TRBJ2-5; weak D call: TRBD2 (6 bases). The CDR3 is made up of 14 amino acids. Per the germline V gene, CDR1 is SGDLS and CDR2 is YYNGEE. The V gene lost 0 bases and the J gene lost 0 bases, with 6 bases spanning the gap. For the CDR3, the DNA is TGTGCCAGCAGCGTAGGCGGGAACCAAGAGACCCAGTACTTC. Protein: CASSVGGNQETQYF. The whole variable domain, filled in from reference TRBV9 and TRBJ2-5, reads DSGVTQTPKHLITATGQRVTLRCSPRSGDLSVYWYQQSLDQGLQFLIQYYNGEERAKGNILERFSAQQFPDLHSELNLSSLELGDSALYFCASSVGGNQETQYFGPGTRLLVL.

V and J are TRBV18 and TRBJ2-2; TRBD1 is a possible D gene (6 bases). Per the germline V gene, CDR1 is KGHSH and CDR2 is LQKENI. The CDR3 is 17 amino acids. Trimming left V 4 bases short and J 4 bases short, with 19 bases between. The CDR3 DNA sequence: TGTGCCAGCTCACATACGAGGGGGAGTGAGGTCACCGGGGAGCTGTTTTTT. Its translation: CASSHTRGSEVTGELFF. The full variable domain, completed using reference TRBV18 and TRBJ2-2, is NAGVMQNPRHLVRRRGQEARLRCSPMKGHSHVYWYRQLPEEGLKFMVYLQKENIIDESGMPKERFSAEFPKEGPSILRIQQVVRGDSAAYFCASSHTRGSEVTGELFFGEGSRLTVL.

V usage is TRBV29-1 and J usage is TRBJ2-1; 7 nucleotides align to TRBD2. With 1 base clipped from V and 9 bases from J, the junction kept 9 bases outside the gene matches. Germline assignment: CDR1 SQVTM and CDR2 ANQGSEA. CDR3 length: 14 residues. As DNA, the CDR3 is TGCAGCGTTGAAGCCAGCGGGCCGGGGGGTGAGCAGTTCTTC. It translates to CSVEASGPGGEQFF.

The rearrangement joins TRBV28 to TRBJ1-1, with D unresolved. From germline, CDR1 is MDHEN and CDR2 SYDVKM. The CDR3 is 12 residues long. V gave up 6 bases and J gave up 4 bases, with 9 bases separating them. CDR3 nucleotides: TGTGCCAGCAGGGTTTTTGGCACTGAAGCTTTCTTT. This sequence encodes CASRVFGTEAFF.

The CDR3 is CASSSGAGLKDNEQFF. DNA for the CDR3: TGCGCCAGCAGCTCCGGGGCGGGATTAAAGGACAATGAGCAGTTCTTC. V usage is TRBV5-1 and J usage is TRBJ2-1; D may be TRBD2 (6 bases). V was trimmed by 3 bases and J by 5 bases, leaving 18 bases between them. CDR3 length: 16 residues. The germline V gene encodes CDR1 SGHRS and CDR2 YFSETQ.

The count of this clone is one. The V call is TRBV9, the J call TRBJ2-2; D is undetermined. This CDR3 is built from 14 residues. V lost 3 bases and J 5 bases, leaving 11 bases between the germline ends. Germline lookup yields CDR1 SGDLS and CDR2 YYNGEE. As DNA, the CDR3 is TGTGCCAGCAGCGCGCAGGTAGATACCGGGGAGCTGTTTTTT. This encodes CASSAQVDTGELFF.

The chain combines TRBV7-9 with TRBJ2-7; a possible D gene is TRBD2 (5 bases). The germline V gene encodes CDR1 SEHNR and CDR2 FQNEAQ (reference sequence). V lost 7 bases and J 2 bases, leaving 12 bases between the germline ends. The CDR3 has 13 residues. The CDR3 bases are TGTGCCAGCATAAGTGACGGGACCTACGAGCAGTACTTC. Its translation: CASISDGTYEQYF.

V usage is TRBV30 and J usage is TRBJ2-3; tentatively, D is TRBD1 (6 bases). V was cut by 3 bases and J by 4 bases, with 14 bases left in between. Germline values: CDR1 GTSNPN, CDR2 SVGIG (reference sequence). This CDR3 has 14 residues. The CDR3 region is CAWSGDTGSDTQYF. DNA of the CDR3: TGTGCCTGGAGCGGAGACACAGGGTCAGATACGCAGTATTTT.

The chain uses TRBV28 and TRBJ1-1; 8 bases agree with TRBD1. The germline CDR1 and CDR2 sequences are MDHEN and SYDVKM. CDR3 length: 12 amino acids. Unmatched junction bases numbered 7, after V lost 6 bases and J lost 10 bases. Here the CDR3 reads CASRLGQGRAFF. The DNA of the CDR3 is TGTGCCAGCAGACTTGGACAGGGTAGAGCTTTCTTT.

The chain recombines TRBV7-3 with TRBJ2-2; 9 bases agree with TRBD1. Germline loops: CDR1 SGHTA, CDR2 FQGTGA. With V trimmed by 5 bases and J by 3 bases, 7 bases remained unmatched. The CDR3 has 16 residues. This CDR3 reads CASSAYRGPDTGELFF. CDR3 nucleotides: TGTGCCAGCAGCGCCTACAGGGGGCCGGACACCGGGGAGCTGTTTTTT.

The V and J genes are TRBV6-5 and TRBJ2-5; TRBD1 agrees at 8 bases. The CDR3 extends over 15 amino acids. V dropped 5 bases and J dropped 7; count of bases not matched to a gene: 12. Looked up from germline, CDR1 is MNHEY and CDR2 is SVGAGI. CDR3 bases: TGTGCCAGCAGTCCGGGACAGGCGAGCGGAGTGACCCAGTACTTC. Its protein is CASSPGQASGVTQYF.

The genes are TRBV2 and TRBJ2-7; 8 nucleotides align to TRBD1. The CDR3 is 14 amino acids. Germline CDR1 is SNHLY and CDR2 is FYNNEI. Germline trimming cut 5 bases from V and 2 bases from J; bases unmatched to any gene: 5. CDR3 nucleotide sequence: TGTGCCAGCAGTCCCCGACAGGGGCCCTACGAGCAGTACTTC. It specifies CASSPRQGPYEQYF.

A remark on this clone: A junction end diverges from the germline sequence, so it may reflect a read error. The chain couples TRBV7-7 to TRBJ2-3; possible D gene TRBD1, 5 bases. The CDR3 length is 13 residues. Germline assignment: CDR1 SSHAT and CDR2 FNYEAQ (reference sequence). CDR3 in amino acids: CASSLVGQGTQYF. The CDR3 coding sequence is TGTGCTAGCAGCTTAGTAGGGCAGGGTACGCAGTATTTT.